Listed below are T cell receptor beta chains from one sample, sequenced in a study of T-cell reconstitution after alpha-beta-depleted transplantation in children. TCRdb ran MiXCR on the PCR reads and lists one entry per CDR3 protein. There are some 490,000 distinct CDR3 sequences in the sample; around 13% occur only once, and around 5.6% lies in the top ten. This sample comprised PBMCs from the stem cell graft donor, obtained from the stem cell graft. These TCRs come from a human donor who donated a stem cell graft to a child with combined immunodeficiency. Each CDR3 is given with its conserved first and last residue. Fields, in order: CDR3 protein, CDR3 DNA, J gene, D gene, V gene, clone size. The D gene is left open where the match is weak. The size field is filled for only some rows; it gives once, few, many or a size class.

CDR3 protein: CATRGEGDKETQYF; CDR3 DNA: TGTGCCACCAGGGGAGAAGGGGACAAAGAGACCCAGTACTTC; J gene: TRBJ2-5; D gene: -; V gene: TRBV24-1; clone size: -
CDR3 protein: CATSDFESQETQYF; CDR3 DNA: TGTGCCACCAGTGATTTCGAAAGCCAAGAGACCCAGTACTTC; J gene: TRBJ2-5; D gene: -; V gene: TRBV24-1; clone size: few
CDR3 protein: CSASHSLGQDYGYTF; CDR3 DNA: TGCAGTGCTAGTCACTCATTGGGACAGGACTATGGCTACACCTTC; J gene: TRBJ1-2; D gene: TRBD1; V gene: TRBV20-1; clone size: -
CDR3 protein: CASSPDRVASTDTQYF; CDR3 DNA: TGTGCCAGCAGTCCTGACAGGGTGGCTAGCACAGATACGCAGTATTTT; J gene: TRBJ2-3; D gene: TRBD1; V gene: TRBV27; clone size: many
CDR3 protein: CASSPGDRGYAEAFF; CDR3 DNA: TGTGCCAGCAGCCCCGGGGACAGGGGTTACGCTGAAGCTTTCTTT; J gene: TRBJ1-1; D gene: TRBD1; V gene: TRBV6-2/TRBV6-3; clone size: -
CDR3 protein: CASSLMGLGGEQYF; CDR3 DNA: TGTGCCAGCAGTTTAATGGGACTAGGTGGCGAGCAGTACTTC; J gene: TRBJ2-7; D gene: TRBD2; V gene: TRBV12-3/TRBV12-4; clone size: -
CDR3 protein: CASTLGTGLAGNNEQFF; CDR3 DNA: TGTGCCAGCACCCTAGGAACCGGACTAGCGGGAAACAATGAGCAGTTCTTC; J gene: TRBJ2-1; D gene: TRBD2; V gene: TRBV6-1; clone size: -
CDR3 protein: CASSLRSLNTEAFF; CDR3 DNA: TGTGCCAGCAGTTTGCGGAGTTTGAACACTGAAGCTTTCTTT; J gene: TRBJ1-1; D gene: -; V gene: TRBV12-3/TRBV12-4; clone size: many
CDR3 protein: CRVGERVGTQYF; CDR3 DNA: TGTCGGGTGGGGGAAAGGGTCGGTACGCAGTATTTT; J gene: TRBJ2-3; D gene: -; V gene: TRBV29-1; clone size: many
CDR3 protein: CASSYEAPLGLAETYEQYF; CDR3 DNA: TGTGCCAGCAGTTACGAGGCCCCCTTAGGATTGGCGGAAACCTACGAGCAGTACTTC; J gene: TRBJ2-7; D gene: -; V gene: TRBV6-5; clone size: many
CDR3 protein: CASSTRPGGRINSPLHF; CDR3 DNA: TGTGCCAGCAGCACCAGACCGGGAGGAAGGATTAATTCACCCCTCCACTTT; J gene: TRBJ1-6; D gene: -; V gene: TRBV27; clone size: few
CDR3 protein: CAGSLGPGQAYLYEQYF; CDR3 DNA: TGCGCCGGCAGCTTGGGGCCGGGACAGGCCTACCTCTACGAGCAGTACTTC; J gene: TRBJ2-7; D gene: TRBD1; V gene: TRBV5-1; clone size: -
CDR3 protein: CASSSTVATSTNEKLFF; CDR3 DNA: TGTGCCAGCAGCTCCACAGTGGCCACCTCAACTAATGAAAAACTGTTTTTT; J gene: TRBJ1-4; D gene: -; V gene: TRBV7-8; clone size: few
CDR3 protein: CASSLQLYEQYF; CDR3 DNA: TGTGCCAGCAGCCTACAGCTATACGAGCAGTACTTC; J gene: TRBJ2-7; D gene: -; V gene: TRBV12-3/TRBV12-4; clone size: -
CDR3 protein: CASKRTDGNTGELFF; CDR3 DNA: TGTGCCAGCAAGAGAACGGACGGAAACACCGGGGAGCTGTTTTTT; J gene: TRBJ2-2; D gene: -; V gene: TRBV6-2/TRBV6-3; clone size: -
CDR3 protein: CASSPDRGATEAFF; CDR3 DNA: TGTGCCAGCAGTCCGGACAGGGGGGCCACTGAAGCTTTCTTT; J gene: TRBJ1-1; D gene: TRBD1; V gene: TRBV3-1; clone size: -
CDR3 protein: CASSRQGAETQYF; CDR3 DNA: TGTGCCAGCAGCCGTCAGGGGGCCGAGACCCAGTACTTC; J gene: TRBJ2-5; D gene: TRBD1; V gene: TRBV27; clone size: -
CDR3 protein: CASLWEGGNTEAFF; CDR3 DNA: TGTGCCAGCCTCTGGGAGGGGGGGAACACTGAAGCTTTCTTT; J gene: TRBJ1-1; D gene: -; V gene: TRBV7-9; clone size: -
CDR3 protein: CASSTGLRGEQYF; CDR3 DNA: TGTGCCAGCAGCACCGGGCTCCGGGGCGAGCAGTACTTC; J gene: TRBJ2-7; D gene: -; V gene: TRBV12-3/TRBV12-4; clone size: many
CDR3 protein: CASSPTWGSSTDTQYF; CDR3 DNA: TGTGCCAGCAGCCCCACATGGGGCAGTAGCACAGATACGCAGTATTTT; J gene: TRBJ2-3; D gene: -; V gene: TRBV11-3; clone size: few
CDR3 protein: CASRVWEEEVYEQYF; CDR3 DNA: TGCGCCAGCAGAGTCTGGGAGGAGGAAGTCTACGAGCAGTACTTC; J gene: TRBJ2-7; D gene: -; V gene: TRBV5-1; clone size: many
CDR3 protein: CATSDLPGGYTF; CDR3 DNA: TGTGCCACCAGTGATTTGCCAGGTGGCTACACCTTC; J gene: TRBJ1-2; D gene: -; V gene: TRBV24-1; clone size: few
CDR3 protein: CSVRTGTSGGAGTQYF; CDR3 DNA: TGCAGCGTTAGAACCGGGACTAGCGGGGGGGCCGGTACGCAGTATTTT; J gene: TRBJ2-3; D gene: TRBD2; V gene: TRBV29-1; clone size: many
CDR3 protein: CASSYHWTGFFMNTEAFF; CDR3 DNA: TGTGCCAGCAGTTACCACTGGACAGGGTTTTTCATGAACACTGAAGCTTTCTTT; J gene: TRBJ1-1; D gene: TRBD1; V gene: TRBV6-2/TRBV6-3; clone size: few
CDR3 protein: CASSQEGWVAEAFF; CDR3 DNA: TGTGCCAGCAGCCAAGAGGGATGGGTCGCTGAAGCTTTCTTT; J gene: TRBJ1-1; D gene: -; V gene: TRBV3-1; clone size: few
CDR3 protein: CASSRGGGYTF; CDR3 DNA: TGTGCCAGCAGCCGGGGTGGGGGCTACACCTTC; J gene: TRBJ1-2; D gene: -; V gene: TRBV12-3/TRBV12-4; clone size: few
CDR3 protein: CASSPGTASYNEQFF; CDR3 DNA: TGTGCCAGCAGCCCCGGGACAGCATCCTACAATGAGCAGTTCTTC; J gene: TRBJ2-1; D gene: TRBD1; V gene: TRBV11-2; clone size: few
CDR3 protein: CASSQSGTGTYEQYF; CDR3 DNA: TGCGCCAGCAGTCAGTCCGGGACAGGCACCTACGAGCAGTACTTC; J gene: TRBJ2-7; D gene: TRBD1; V gene: TRBV4-1; clone size: -
CDR3 protein: CSVEGTVHGRTRSTDTQYF; CDR3 DNA: TGCAGCGTTGAAGGGACAGTCCACGGAAGGACTAGAAGCACAGATACGCAGTATTTT; J gene: TRBJ2-3; D gene: -; V gene: TRBV29-1; clone size: many
CDR3 protein: CASNGEVDEQFF; CDR3 DNA: TGTGCCAGTAACGGCGAGGTCGATGAGCAGTTCTTC; J gene: TRBJ2-1; D gene: -; V gene: TRBV19; clone size: -
CDR3 protein: CASSLNRESAFF; CDR3 DNA: TGTGCCAGCAGCTTAAACAGGGAATCAGCTTTCTTT; J gene: TRBJ1-1; D gene: -; V gene: TRBV7-9; clone size: many
CDR3 protein: CASSLVGLIDGYTF; CDR3 DNA: TGTGCCAGCAGCTTGGTGGGACTAATAGATGGCTACACCTTC; J gene: TRBJ1-2; D gene: -; V gene: TRBV5-4; clone size: few
CDR3 protein: CSVEGCQGKGNQPQHF; CDR3 DNA: TGCAGCGTTGAAGGTTGCCAGGGCAAAGGCAATCAGCCCCAGCATTTT; J gene: TRBJ1-5; D gene: -; V gene: TRBV29-1; clone size: few
CDR3 protein: CAISESEEKLFF; CDR3 DNA: TGTGCCATCAGTGAGTCAGAGGAAAAACTGTTTTTT; J gene: TRBJ1-4; D gene: -; V gene: TRBV10-3; clone size: many
CDR3 protein: CASSYSEGMTWSF; CDR3 DNA: TGTGCCAGCAGTTACTCAGAGGGGATGACGTGGAGTTTT; J gene: TRBJ2-3; D gene: -; V gene: TRBV6-5; clone size: few
CDR3 protein: CAWSETRREQYF; CDR3 DNA: TGTGCCTGGAGCGAGACTAGACGGGAGCAGTACTTC; J gene: TRBJ2-7; D gene: -; V gene: TRBV30; clone size: many
CDR3 protein: CASTGGYEQYF; CDR3 DNA: TGTGCCAGCACGGGCGGCTACGAGCAGTACTTC; J gene: TRBJ2-7; D gene: -; V gene: TRBV2; clone size: many